The source of this TCR beta chain is a study of low-dose radiotherapy and immunotherapy resistance in tumors. Overall study: Every two weeks, one day ahead of radiation and immunotherapy, cyclophosphamide 200 mg/m2 was given (intravenously).

Unmatched junction bases numbered 6, after V lost 3 bases and J lost 9 bases. CDR1 is SGHRS, CDR2 YFSETQ, per germline. The CDR3 consists of 14 residues. Indicated time point: before trial treatment. Donors, who were enrolled in a single-arm phase I dose-escalation trial, received nivolumab, ipilimumab, aspirin, low-dose cyclophosphamide and low-dose radiotherapy. TRAV- and TRBV-specific primers were used for first-strand cDNA, which covered alpha and beta chains. With a constant-region primer and a V-primer adapter, TCRs were subjected to about 20 PCR cycles of amplification. TCRdb analysed the reads with MiXCR anew, one entry per CDR3 protein. The sample lists tens of thousands of distinct CDR3 sequences; about a third were seen once.

V usage is TRBV5-1 and J usage is TRBJ2-1; 10 bases align to TRBD2. The clonotype originates from a female donor with ovarian cancer. The material sequenced was PBMCs, taken before treatment. The CDR3 is CASSSGTSAGEQFF. The DNA for the CDR3 is TGCGCCAGCAGCTCCGGGACTAGCGCGGGTGAGCAGTTCTTC.